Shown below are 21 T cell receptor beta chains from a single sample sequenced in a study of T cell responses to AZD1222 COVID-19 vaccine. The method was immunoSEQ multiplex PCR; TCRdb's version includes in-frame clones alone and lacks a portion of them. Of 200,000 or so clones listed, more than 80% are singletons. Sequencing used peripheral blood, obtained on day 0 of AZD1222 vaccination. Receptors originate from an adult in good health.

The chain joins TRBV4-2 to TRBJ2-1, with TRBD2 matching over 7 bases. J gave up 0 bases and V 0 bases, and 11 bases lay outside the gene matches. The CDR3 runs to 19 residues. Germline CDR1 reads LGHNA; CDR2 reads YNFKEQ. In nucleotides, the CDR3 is TGTGCCAGCAGCCAAGAGTCGGGGGGAGCGGTGAGCTCCTACAATGAGCAGTTCTTC. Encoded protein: CASSQESGGAVSSYNEQFF.

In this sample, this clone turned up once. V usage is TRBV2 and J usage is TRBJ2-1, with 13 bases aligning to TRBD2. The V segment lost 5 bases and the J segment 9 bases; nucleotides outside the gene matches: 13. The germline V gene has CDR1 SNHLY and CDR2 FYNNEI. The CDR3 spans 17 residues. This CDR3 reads CASSSSRTSGSFSEQFF. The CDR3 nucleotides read TGTGCCAGCAGTTCCTCCCGGACTAGCGGGAGTTTCAGTGAGCAGTTCTTC.

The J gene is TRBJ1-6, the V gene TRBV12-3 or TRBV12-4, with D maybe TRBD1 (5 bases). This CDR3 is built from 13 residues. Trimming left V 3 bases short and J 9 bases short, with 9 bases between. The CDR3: CASSLSQGSPLHF. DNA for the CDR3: TGTGCCAGCAGTTTGTCCCAGGGTTCACCCCTCCACTTT.

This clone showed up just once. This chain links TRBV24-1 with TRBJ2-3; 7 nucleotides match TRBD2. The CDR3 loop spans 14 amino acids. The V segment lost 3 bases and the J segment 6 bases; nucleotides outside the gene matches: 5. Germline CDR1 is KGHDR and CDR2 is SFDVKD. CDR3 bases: TGTGCCACCAGTGATGCTACTAGCGTGGATACGCAGTATTTT. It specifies CATSDATSVDTQYF.

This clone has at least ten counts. The CDR3 sequence: CASRFSLVHNSPLHF. As DNA, the CDR3 is TGTGCCAGCCGATTCTCCCTGGTCCACAATTCACCCCTCCACTTT. This chain links TRBV27 with TRBJ1-6; D is unresolved. This CDR3 is built from 15 residues. Germline CDR1 MNHEY, CDR2 SMNVEV (reference sequence). V was trimmed by 8 bases and J by 7 bases, leaving 18 bases between them.

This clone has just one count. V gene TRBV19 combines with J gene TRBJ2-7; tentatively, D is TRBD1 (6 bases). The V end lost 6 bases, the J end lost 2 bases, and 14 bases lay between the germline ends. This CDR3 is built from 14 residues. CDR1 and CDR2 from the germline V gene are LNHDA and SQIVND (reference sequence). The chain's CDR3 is CASRDRDKTYEQYF. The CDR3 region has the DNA TGTGCCAGTAGAGACCGGGACAAGACCTACGAGCAGTACTTC. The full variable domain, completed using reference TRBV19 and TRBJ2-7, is DGGITQSPKYLFRKEGQNVTLSCEQNLNHDAMYWYRQDPGQGLRLIYYSQIVNDFQKGDIAEGYSVSREKKESFPLTVTSAQKNPTAFYLCASRDRDKTYEQYFGPGTRLTVT.

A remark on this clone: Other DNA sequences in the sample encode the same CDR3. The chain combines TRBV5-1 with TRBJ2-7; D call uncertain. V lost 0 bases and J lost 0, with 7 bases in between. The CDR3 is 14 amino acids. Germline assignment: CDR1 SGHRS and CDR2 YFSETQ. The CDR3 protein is CASSLVQSSYEQYF. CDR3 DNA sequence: TGCGCCAGCAGCTTGGTGCAGAGCTCCTACGAGCAGTACTTC.

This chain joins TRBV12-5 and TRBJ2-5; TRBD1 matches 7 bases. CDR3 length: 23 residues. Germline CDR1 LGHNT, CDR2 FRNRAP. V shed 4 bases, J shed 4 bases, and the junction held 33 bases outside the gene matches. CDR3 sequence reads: CASGSVGPLRTLKRQGKRETQYF. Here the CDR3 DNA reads TGTGCTAGTGGTTCCGTCGGACCGCTACGGACCTTAAAAAGACAGGGAAAGAGAGAGACCCAGTACTTC.

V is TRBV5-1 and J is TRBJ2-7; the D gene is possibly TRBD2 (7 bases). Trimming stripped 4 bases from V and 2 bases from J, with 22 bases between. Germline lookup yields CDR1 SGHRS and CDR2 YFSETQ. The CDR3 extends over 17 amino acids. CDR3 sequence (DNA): TGCGCCAGCAGCCGGGTCCCCACCGGGGGGCAGACCTACGAGCAGTACTTC. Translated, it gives CASSRVPTGGQTYEQYF.

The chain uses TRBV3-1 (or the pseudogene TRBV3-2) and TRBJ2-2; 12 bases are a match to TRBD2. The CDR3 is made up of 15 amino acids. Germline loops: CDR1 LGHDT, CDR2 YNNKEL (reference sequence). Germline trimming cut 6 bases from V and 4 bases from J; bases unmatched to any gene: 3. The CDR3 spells CASRGGLAGTGELFF. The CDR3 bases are TGTGCCAGCAGGGGGGGACTAGCGGGCACCGGGGAGCTGTTTTTT.

The CDR3 loop reads CASSYSDSYNSPLHF. The CDR3, as DNA: TGTGCCAGCAGTTATTCAGACAGCTATAATTCACCCCTCCACTTT. The chain is built from TRBV6-5 and TRBJ1-6; the D gene is possibly TRBD1 (5 bases). This CDR3 spans 15 amino acids. Trimming stripped 3 bases from V and 3 bases from J, with 9 bases between. Germline values: CDR1 MNHEY, CDR2 SVGAGI.

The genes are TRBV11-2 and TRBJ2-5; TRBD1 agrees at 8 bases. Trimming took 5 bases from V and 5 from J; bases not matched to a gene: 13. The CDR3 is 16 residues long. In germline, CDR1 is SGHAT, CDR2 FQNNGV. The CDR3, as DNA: TGTGCCAGCAGCCCCCGATTGGACAGGGTGGGGGAGACCCAGTACTTC. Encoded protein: CASSPRLDRVGETQYF.

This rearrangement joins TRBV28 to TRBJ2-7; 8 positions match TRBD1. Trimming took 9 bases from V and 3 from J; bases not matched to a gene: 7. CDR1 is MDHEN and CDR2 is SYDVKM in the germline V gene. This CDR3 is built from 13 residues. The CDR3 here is CASSGQGIYEQYF. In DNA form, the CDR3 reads TGTGCCAGTTCCGGACAGGGTATCTACGAGCAGTACTTC.

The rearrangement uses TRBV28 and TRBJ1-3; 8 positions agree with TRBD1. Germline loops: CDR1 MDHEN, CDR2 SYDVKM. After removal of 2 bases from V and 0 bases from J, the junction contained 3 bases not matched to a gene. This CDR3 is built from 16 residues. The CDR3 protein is CASSLVGTGSGNTIYF. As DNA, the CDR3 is TGTGCCAGCAGTTTAGTCGGGACAGGCTCTGGAAACACCATATATTTT.

The CDR3 DNA reads TGTGCCAGCAGCAGCCCTGGCGGAGCCAAAAACATTCAGTACTTC. Its protein product is CASSSPGGAKNIQYF. This chain uses TRBV28 with TRBJ2-4; D gene uncertain. The germline CDR1 and CDR2 sequences are MDHEN and SYDVKM. V was cut by 6 bases and J by 0 bases, with 12 bases left in between. CDR3 length: 15 amino acids. Full variable domain (remainder filled in from reference TRBV28 and TRBJ2-4): DVKVTQSSRYLVKRTGEKVFLECVQDMDHENMFWYRQDPGLGLRLIYFSYDVKMKEKGDIPEGYSVSREKKERFSLILESASTNQTSMYLCASSSPGGAKNIQYFGAGTRLSVL.

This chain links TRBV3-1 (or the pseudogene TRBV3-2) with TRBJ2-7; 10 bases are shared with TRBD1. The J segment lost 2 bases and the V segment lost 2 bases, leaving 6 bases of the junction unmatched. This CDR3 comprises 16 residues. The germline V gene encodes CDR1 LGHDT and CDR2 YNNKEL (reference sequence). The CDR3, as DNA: TGTGCCAGCAGCCAACTTGCCGGGACAGGGGCCTACGAGCAGTACTTC. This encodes CASSQLAGTGAYEQYF.

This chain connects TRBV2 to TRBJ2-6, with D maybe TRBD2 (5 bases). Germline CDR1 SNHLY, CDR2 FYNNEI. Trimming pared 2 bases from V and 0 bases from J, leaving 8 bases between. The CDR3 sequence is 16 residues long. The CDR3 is CASSERAGSGANVLTF. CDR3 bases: TGTGCCAGCAGTGAAAGGGCGGGCTCTGGGGCCAACGTCCTGACTTTC.

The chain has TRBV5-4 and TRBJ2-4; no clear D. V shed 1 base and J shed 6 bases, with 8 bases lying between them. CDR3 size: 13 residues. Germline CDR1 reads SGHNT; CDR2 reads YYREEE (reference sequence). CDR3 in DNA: TGTGCCAGCAGCTTGCAAGGGATAAACATTCAGTACTTC. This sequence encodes CASSLQGINIQYF.

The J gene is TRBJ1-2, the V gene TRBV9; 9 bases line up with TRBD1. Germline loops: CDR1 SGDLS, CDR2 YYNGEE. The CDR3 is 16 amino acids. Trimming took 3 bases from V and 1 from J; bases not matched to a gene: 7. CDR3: CASSGRTGEINYGYTF. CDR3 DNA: TGTGCCAGCAGCGGTAGGACAGGGGAGATTAACTATGGCTACACCTTC.

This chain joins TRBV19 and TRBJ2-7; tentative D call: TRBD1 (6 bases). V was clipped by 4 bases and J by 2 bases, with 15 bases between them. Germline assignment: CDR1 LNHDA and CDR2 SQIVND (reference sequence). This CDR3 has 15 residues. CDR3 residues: CASSTTRQETYEQYF. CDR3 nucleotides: TGTGCCAGTAGTACAACAAGACAGGAGACCTACGAGCAGTACTTC.

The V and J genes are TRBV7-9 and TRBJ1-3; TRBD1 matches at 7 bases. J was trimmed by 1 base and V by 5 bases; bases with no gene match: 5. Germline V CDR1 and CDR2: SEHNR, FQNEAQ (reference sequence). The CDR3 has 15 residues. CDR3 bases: TGTGCCAGCAGCCAGGACAGGCCGTCTGGAAACACCATATATTTT. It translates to CASSQDRPSGNTIYF. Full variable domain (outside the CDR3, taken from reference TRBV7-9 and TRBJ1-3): DTGVSQNPRHKITKRGQNVTFRCDPISEHNRLYWYRQTLGQGPEFLTYFQNEAQLEKSRLLSDRFSAERPKGSFSTLEIQRTEQGDSAMYLCASSQDRPSGNTIYFGEGSWLTVV.